The clone carrying this TCR beta chain was detected only a few times. This entry comes from a study of regulatory T cells in long-lasting Graves disease. Time point denoted: newly diagnosed GD, antithyroid drugs for less than 3 months. The TCR library used RNA extracted from PBMCs. Investigators prepared the TCR beta libraries by applying iRepertoire HTBI primers and Arm-PCR of CDR3 regions. From the multiplex PCR reads, TCRdb called clonotypes with MiXCR, one entry per CDR3 protein. The data contain about 430,000 distinct CDR3 sequences, approximately 16% of them seen just once; the ten biggest clones take up over 7.5%. V was shortened by 1 base and J by 5 bases, with 8 bases between the two germline ends. The CDR3 contains 13 residues. Germline assignment: CDR1 KGHDR and CDR2 SFDVKD. The same sample was also used in a study of T cells in Graves' hyperthyroidism and ophthalmopathy.

The TCR was taken from a woman aged 40 to 50 with Graves disease. This chain uses TRBV24-1 with TRBJ2-7; possible D gene TRBD2, 5 bases. Sequences were derived from peripheral blood mononuclear cells (PBMCs), sampled at new diagnosis, from a patient treated with antithyroid drugs. The CDR3 loop is CATSDFRRDEQYF. DNA for the CDR3: TGTGCCACCAGTGATTTTCGGCGGGACGAGCAGTACTTC.